This T cell receptor beta chain is drawn from a study of blood T cells in healthy people across ages. CDR3 size: 15 residues. The germline V gene has CDR1 LGHDT and CDR2 YNNKEL (reference sequence). V gave up 1 base and J gave up 4 bases, with 11 bases separating them. A sample-barcoded 5' primer and a J-beta primer mix were used in a second PCR of roughly 6 to 12 cycles. TCRdb itself ran the 5' RACE reads through MiXCR, one entry per CDR3 protein. The table has about 900,000 distinct CDR3 sequences, around 48% seen once. The source is a man aged 30-40 years in good health. The sequencing sample was made of blood. The rearrangement links TRBV3-1 to TRBJ2-1; D perhaps matches TRBD2 (5 bases). CDR3 bases: TGTGCCAGCAGCCAAGGTCCGGGGAATTACAATGAGCAGTTCTTC. Protein product: CASSQGPGNYNEQFF.